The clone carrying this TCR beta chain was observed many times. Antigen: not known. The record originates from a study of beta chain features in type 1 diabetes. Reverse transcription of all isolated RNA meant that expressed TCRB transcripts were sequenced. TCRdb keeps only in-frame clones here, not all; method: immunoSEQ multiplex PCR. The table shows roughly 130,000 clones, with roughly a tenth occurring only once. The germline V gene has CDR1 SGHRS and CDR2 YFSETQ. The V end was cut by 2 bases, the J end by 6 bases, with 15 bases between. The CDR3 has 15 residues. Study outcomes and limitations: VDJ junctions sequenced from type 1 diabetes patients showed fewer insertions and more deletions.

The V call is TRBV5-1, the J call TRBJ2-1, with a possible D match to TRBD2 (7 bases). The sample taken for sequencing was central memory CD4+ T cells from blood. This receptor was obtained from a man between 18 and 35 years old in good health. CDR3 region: CASSFLAGASNEQFF. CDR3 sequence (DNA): TGCGCCAGCAGCTTTCTCGCGGGGGCGTCCAATGAGCAGTTCTTC.